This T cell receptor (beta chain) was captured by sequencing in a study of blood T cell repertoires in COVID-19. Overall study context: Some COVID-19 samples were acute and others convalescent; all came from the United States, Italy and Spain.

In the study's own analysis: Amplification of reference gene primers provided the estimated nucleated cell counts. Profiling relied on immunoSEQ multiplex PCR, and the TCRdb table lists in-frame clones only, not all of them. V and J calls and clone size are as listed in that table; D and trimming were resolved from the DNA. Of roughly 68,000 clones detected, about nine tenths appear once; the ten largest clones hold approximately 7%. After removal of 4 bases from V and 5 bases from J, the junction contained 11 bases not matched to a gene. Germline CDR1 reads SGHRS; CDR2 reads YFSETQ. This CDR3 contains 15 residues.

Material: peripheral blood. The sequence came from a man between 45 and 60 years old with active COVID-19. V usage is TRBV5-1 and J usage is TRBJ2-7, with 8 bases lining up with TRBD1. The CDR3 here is CASSRPEQGVNEQYF. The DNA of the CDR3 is TGCGCCAGCAGCCGACCGGAACAGGGGGTCAACGAGCAGTACTTC.